The entry below gives a single TCR beta chain sequence along with its context. What this receptor recognizes is not known. No qualities accompany the bases; no much larger clone lies one base away. TCRbeta CDR3 regions were amplified from genomic DNA using the immunoSEQ Assay, a bias-controlled multiplex PCR. In the authors' own workflow: Nucleated cell counts per sample were estimated from amplification of reference gene primers within the assay. Sequence reads were collapsed and filtered to measure the absolute abundance of every unique TCRbeta CDR3 rearrangement. For each sample, productive Simpson clonality was calculated as the square root of Simpson's diversity index across productive rearrangements. TCRdb obtained this table from immuneACCESS and retained in-frame rearrangements with V and J assigned. These tables miss some clones; where compared with another copy, unresolved V genes account for less than half of the shortfall, and the remainder is unexplained. V, J and clone size were drawn from that table, and D and trimming were deduced from the DNA. This sample is represented by about 70,000 clones; about 80% of them were singletons. The ten largest make up 15% to 20% of the sample.

This entry is derived from a study of blood T cell repertoires in COVID-19 (dated by TCRdb to about 2020). About the study as a whole: Samples covering the acute and convalescent phases of COVID-19 were provided by collaborators in the United States, Italy and Spain. The repertoires were made available in a free public database intended to serve as a resource for research on the immune response to SARS-CoV-2. Deeply sampled blood TCRbeta repertoires from subjects exposed to, actively infected with, or recovered from COVID-19 were included in the dataset. The samples were drawn from two sources: the first 160 participants of the ongoing ImmuneRACE study, and fewer than 1,500 subjects contributed by 6 global collaborators. The material from the prospective study consisted of cDNA or gDNA derived from T cells, B-cell-depleted T cells, or PBMCs. Where available, HLA class I and class II types were taken from metadata supplied by the sample provider and were not determined by assay-based typing. Sample metadata almost always included a de-identified subject ID, COVID-19 status, age in years and sex.

What the authors observed across the whole study: Clinical and demographic metadata were provided uncurated, with the amount varying by source and participant.

From the cysteine through the phenylalanine, the CDR3 covers 13 amino acids. CDR3 DNA is the only sequence kept; it has 39 bases, read in frame from the first base. The germline V and J ends show losses of 5 bases and 7 bases respectively, and no gene match explains 6 bases of the junction. Reading the germline V gene gives CDR1 MDHEN and CDR2 SYDVKM. Samples from volunteer blood donors who had recovered from COVID-19 were contributed by a second Seattle source. Collaborating institutions collected whole blood in K2EDTA tubes following their own protocols. Collaborator samples were shipped for TCRbeta analysis as frozen whole blood, isolated PBMCs, or DNA extracted from either sample type.

Rearrangement joined TRBV28 to TRBJ2-7, and 9 junction bases match TRBD1. Sample: peripheral blood. The clonotype originates from a man between 65 and 85 years old who had recovered from COVID-19. The DNA reads as follows: TGTGCCAGCAGTATCACAGGGGGCGGGGAGCAGTACTTC. This translates into CASSITGGGEQYF.